This T cell receptor beta chain was profiled in a study of T cell repertoires in cytomegalovirus infection. Study background: Public signatures in TCR beta pointed to CMV infection and matching HLA type. Findings and limits, study-wide: Cumulative public TCR beta family frequency identified carriers of CMV plus the relevant HLA. The study found HLA-C-restricted CMV-specific TCR beta clonotypes dominating the ex vivo response.

Looked up from germline, CDR1 is DFQATT and CDR2 is SNEGSKA (reference sequence). Trimming removed 7 bases from V and 3 bases from J; junction bases left unmatched: 7. This CDR3 spans 14 amino acids. This clonotype was seen repeatedly, ten times or more. Its antigen is unknown. MiXCR, applied by TCRdb to the reads, yields one record per CDR3 protein. The table includes 200,000 or so distinct CDR3 sequences, roughly a fifth detected once. The chain employs TRBV20-1 and TRBJ1-5; 9 bases are a match to TRBD1. Sequences were obtained from PBMCs. The sequence was obtained from a human donor in good health (CMV status not recorded). Some clones in this sample may be carry-over from other donors' samples. The DNA for the CDR3 is TGCAGTGTACCCGGGACAGGGATCAATCAGCCCCAGCATTTT. Its translation: CSVPGTGINQPQHF.